This T cell receptor (beta chain) was identified in a study of CD4 T cells in relation to SARS-CoV-2 and coronaviruses. Before the COVID-19 pandemic, during about 2011-2019, CD4+ T cells were taken from unexposed donors. CD4+ T cells were isolated from the cells after about 11 days of culture. Each well had 2.1 million or so PBMCs in about 5% human AB serum with IL-2. V lost 3 bases, J lost 3 bases, and 6 bases lay in between. Germline V gene lookup returns CDR1 KGHDR and CDR2 SFDVKD. The CDR3 is made up of 13 amino acids. Comments on this clone: As yet, its antigen is unknown.

Sequencing was performed with immunoSEQ multiplex PCR; in TCRdb, only in-frame clones are kept and a portion is missing. This table has under 25,000 clones, around 80% appearing once. The J gene is TRBJ2-3, the V gene TRBV24-1, with D unclear. This receptor was identified in a human donor in good health. Source material: CD4+ T cells from PBMCs, cultured in vitro. The DNA of the CDR3 is TGTGCCACCAGTGATGTCAATACAGATACGCAGTATTTT. Translated: CATSDVNTDTQYF.